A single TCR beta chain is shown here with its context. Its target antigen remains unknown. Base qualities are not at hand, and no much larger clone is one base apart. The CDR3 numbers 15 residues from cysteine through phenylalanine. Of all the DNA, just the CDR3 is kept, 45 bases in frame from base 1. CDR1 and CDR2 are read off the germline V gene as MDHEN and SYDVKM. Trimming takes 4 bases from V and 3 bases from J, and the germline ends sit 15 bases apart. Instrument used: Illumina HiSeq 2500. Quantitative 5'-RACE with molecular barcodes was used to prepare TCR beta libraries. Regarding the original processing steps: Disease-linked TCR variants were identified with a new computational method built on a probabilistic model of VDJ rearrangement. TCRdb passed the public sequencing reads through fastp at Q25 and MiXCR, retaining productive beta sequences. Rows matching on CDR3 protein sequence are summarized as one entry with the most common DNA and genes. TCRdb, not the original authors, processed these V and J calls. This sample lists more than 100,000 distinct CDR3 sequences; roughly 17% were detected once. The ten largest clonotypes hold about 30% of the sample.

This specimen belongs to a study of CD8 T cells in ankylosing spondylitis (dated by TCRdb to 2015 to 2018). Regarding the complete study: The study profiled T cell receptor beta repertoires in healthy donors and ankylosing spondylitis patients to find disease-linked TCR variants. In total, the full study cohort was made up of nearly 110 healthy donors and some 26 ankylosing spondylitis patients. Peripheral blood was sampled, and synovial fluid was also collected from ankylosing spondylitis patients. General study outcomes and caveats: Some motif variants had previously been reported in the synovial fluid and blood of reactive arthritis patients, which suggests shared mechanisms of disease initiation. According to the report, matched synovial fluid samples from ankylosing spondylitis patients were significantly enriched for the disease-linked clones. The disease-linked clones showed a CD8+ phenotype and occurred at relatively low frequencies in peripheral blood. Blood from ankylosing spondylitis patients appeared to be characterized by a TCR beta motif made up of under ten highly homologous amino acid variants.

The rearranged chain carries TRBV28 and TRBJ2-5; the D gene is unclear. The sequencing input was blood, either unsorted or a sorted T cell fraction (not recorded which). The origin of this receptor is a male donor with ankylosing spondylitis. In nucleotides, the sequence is TGTGCCAGCAGTTCTCTCCCCAAACGAGAAGAGACCCAGTACTTC. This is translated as CASSSLPKREETQYF.